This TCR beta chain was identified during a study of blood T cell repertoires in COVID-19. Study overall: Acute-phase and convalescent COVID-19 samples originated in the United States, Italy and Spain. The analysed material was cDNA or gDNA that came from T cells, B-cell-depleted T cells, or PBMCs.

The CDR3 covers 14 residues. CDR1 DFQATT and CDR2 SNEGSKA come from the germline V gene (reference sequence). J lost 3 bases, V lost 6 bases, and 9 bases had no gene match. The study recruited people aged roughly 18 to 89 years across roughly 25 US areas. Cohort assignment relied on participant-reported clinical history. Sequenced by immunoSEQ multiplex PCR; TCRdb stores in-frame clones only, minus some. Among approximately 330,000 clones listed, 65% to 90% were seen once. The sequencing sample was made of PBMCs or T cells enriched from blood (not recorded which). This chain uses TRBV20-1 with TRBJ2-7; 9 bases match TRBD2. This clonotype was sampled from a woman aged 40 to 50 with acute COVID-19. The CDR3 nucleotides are TGCAGTGCAAGTTCTAGCGGGATGGGCTACGAGCAGTACTTC. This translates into CSASSSGMGYEQYF.